This TCR beta chain was profiled in a study of blood T cell repertoires in COVID-19 (dated by TCRdb to 2020 to 2021). Turning to the overall study: Samples from collaborators originated in the United States, Italy and Spain and spanned both the acute and convalescent phases of COVID-19. The material from the prospective study consisted of cDNA or gDNA derived from T cells, B-cell-depleted T cells, or PBMCs. Deeply sampled blood TCRbeta repertoires from subjects exposed to, actively infected with, or recovered from COVID-19 were included in the dataset. The repertoires were made available in a free public database intended to serve as a resource for research on the immune response to SARS-CoV-2. Samples came from the ongoing ImmuneRACE study (first 160 participants) plus 1,254 subjects from 6 global collaborators. The sample metadata nearly always contained a de-identified subject ID, COVID-19 status, age in years and sex. Where HLA class I and class II types were available, the types were taken from metadata supplied by the sample provider, not from assay-based typing. The paper's findings and limits, for the study overall: Clinical and demographic metadata were provided uncurated, with the amount varying by source and participant.

Samples from volunteer blood donors who had recovered from COVID-19 were contributed by a second Seattle source. Each collaborating institution followed its own protocols to collect whole blood in K2EDTA tubes. For TCRbeta analysis, collaborator samples were shipped as frozen whole blood, as isolated PBMCs, or as DNA extracted from either sample type. TCRbeta CDR3 regions were amplified from genomic DNA by means of the immunoSEQ Assay, a bias-controlled multiplex PCR. The study's own analysis went as follows. The number of nucleated cells in each sample was estimated from the amplification of reference gene primers within the assay. Sequence reads were collapsed and filtered to measure the absolute abundance of every unique TCRbeta CDR3 rearrangement. For each sample, productive Simpson clonality was calculated as the square root of Simpson's diversity index across productive rearrangements. TCRdb obtained this table from immuneACCESS and retained in-frame rearrangements with V and J assigned. These tables miss some clones; where compared with another copy, unresolved V genes account for less than half of the shortfall, and the remainder is unexplained. The V and J calls and clone size were taken over from that table, and D and trimming were inferred from the DNA. In all, the sample holds around 200,000 clones, and less than 80% of those were seen once. Roughly 13% of the sample rests with the top ten.

This clone appeared once. No antigen is known for it. No qualities accompany the bases; no much larger clone lies one base away. V loses 5 bases at its end and J loses 4 bases; junction bases beyond the gene matches: 9. From the cysteine through the phenylalanine, the CDR3 covers 16 amino acids. The DNA shown is the 48-base CDR3, in frame from base 1. Taken from the germline V gene, the CDR1 and CDR2 loops are LGHNA and YNFKEQ. Sequencing used peripheral blood. The sequence was obtained from a man aged 50-59 years who had recovered from COVID-19. The V and J genes are TRBV4-2 and TRBJ2-1; 9 bases in the middle match TRBD2. The bases are TGTGCCAGCAGCGCTAGGACAGCGGGGGGTTACAATGAGCAGTTCTTC. Translated, it reads CASSARTAGGYNEQFF.